A selection of T cell receptor beta chains follows, all from one sample in a study of cytomegalovirus exposure and HLA in healthy donors. Clones were read by immunoSEQ multiplex PCR, and TCRdb kept only the in-frame ones, dropping some. In the table there are 150,000 to 200,000 clones, about 80% of which are singletons. Sequenced material: PBMCs. These TCRs come from a middle-aged woman in good health and CMV-seronegative. Both conserved end residues are part of each CDR3. The D gene is left open where the match is weak. Clone size is stated in some rows and not others, as once, few, many or a class when expanded.

J gene,V gene,clone size,D gene,CDR3 protein,CDR3 DNA
TRBJ2-7,TRBV6-1,-,TRBD2,CASESLAASYEQYF,TGTGCCAGCGAGTCCCTAGCGGCATCCTACGAGCAGTACTTC
TRBJ2-7,TRBV6-5,-,-,CASSYSPDSYEQYF,TGTGCCAGCAGTTACTCCCCAGATTCCTACGAGCAGTACTTC
TRBJ1-4,TRBV10-3,-,TRBD1,CAISAGDRGLTNEKLFF,TGTGCCATCAGTGCAGGAGACAGGGGGCTAACTAATGAAAAACTGTTTTTT
TRBJ1-1,TRBV7-3,-,-,CASSPGGGAGTEAFF,TGTGCCAGCAGCCCCGGGGGAGGGGCTGGCACTGAAGCTTTCTTT
TRBJ2-5,TRBV27,-,-,CASSPPGRRKETQYF,TGTGCCAGCAGTCCCCCCGGGAGAAGGAAAGAGACCCAGTACTTC
TRBJ2-3,TRBV5-8,few,-,CASSLRADTQYF,TGTGCCAGCAGCTTGCGGGCAGATACGCAGTATTTT
TRBJ2-7,TRBV28,-,-,CASLRTEPYEQYF,TGTGCCAGTCTAAGGACTGAACCCTACGAGCAGTACTTC
TRBJ2-7,TRBV7-2,-,-,CASSLLLSYEQYF,TGTGCCAGCAGCTTATTATTGTCCTACGAGCAGTACTTC
TRBJ2-7,TRBV6-1,-,-,CASGLRASYEQYF,TGTGCCAGCGGACTGAGAGCTTCCTACGAGCAGTACTTC
TRBJ1-1,TRBV21-1,-,-,CASSPPGGGTEAFF,TGTGCCAGCAGCCCTCCCGGGGGGGGAACTGAAGCTTTCTTT
TRBJ1-1,TRBV18,-,-,CASSLGNTEAFF,TGTGCCAGCTCACTCGGGAACACTGAAGCTTTCTTT
TRBJ1-4,TRBV4-2,few,TRBD1,CASSQGSDQGDEKLFF,TGTGCCAGCAGCCAAGGTTCAGACCAGGGGGATGAAAAACTGTTTTTT
TRBJ1-2,TRBV11-3,-,TRBD1,CASSLRGLSLPYF,TGTGCCAGCAGCTTAAGGGGGCTCTCCCTACCCTACTTC
TRBJ2-1,TRBV27,-,-,CASSLSGEQFF,TGTGCCAGCAGTTTGTCGGGTGAGCAGTTCTTC
TRBJ1-2,TRBV13,-,TRBD1,CASSSRTGGGYYGYTF,TGTGCCAGCAGCTCAAGGACAGGGGGCGGGTACTATGGCTACACCTTC
TRBJ1-5,TRBV5-1,once,-,CASSLDLNQPQHF,TGCGCCAGCAGCTTGGATCTCAATCAGCCCCAGCATTTT
TRBJ2-1,TRBV18,-,-,CASSPSSSVNEQFF,TGTGCCAGCTCACCATCGTCGAGCGTGAATGAGCAGTTCTTC
TRBJ2-3,TRBV6-5,-,TRBD2,CASSYGTSGDTQYF,TGTGCCAGCAGTTACGGGACTAGCGGGGATACGCAGTATTTT
TRBJ1-1,TRBV5-1,once,-,CASSQNGEAFF,TGCGCCAGCAGCCAAAACGGTGAAGCTTTCTTT
TRBJ1-1,TRBV13,-,-,CASSLGRWGDTEAFF,TGTGCCAGCAGCTTAGGCCGGTGGGGGGACACTGAAGCTTTCTTT
TRBJ1-2,TRBV5-5,few,-,CASSLAGDGRGYTF,TGTGCCAGCAGCTTGGCAGGGGATGGGAGAGGCTACACCTTC
TRBJ2-1,TRBV7-6,-,-,CASSTQGYNEQFF,TGTGCCAGCAGCACACAGGGCTACAATGAGCAGTTCTTC
TRBJ2-2,TRBV6-1,-,TRBD2,CASRTSGRTGELFF,TGTGCCAGCCGGACTAGCGGGAGGACCGGGGAGCTGTTTTTT
TRBJ1-1,TRBV10-3,-,-,CAISGAVGVNTEAFF,TGTGCCATCAGTGGGGCAGTGGGAGTTAACACTGAAGCTTTCTTT
TRBJ2-1,TRBV28,once,TRBD2,CASNGGRASRYNEQFF,TGTGCCAGTAACGGGGGGAGGGCCAGCAGGTACAATGAGCAGTTCTTC
TRBJ2-1,TRBV5-8,-,-,CASSLEIRSGEGQFF,TGTGCCAGCAGCTTGGAAATTCGGTCGGGGGAAGGGCAGTTCTTC
TRBJ1-2,TRBV7-6,-,-,CASSQTGESNYGYTF,TGTGCCAGCAGCCAAACAGGCGAGAGTAACTATGGCTACACCTTC
TRBJ2-5,TRBV5-6,-,TRBD1,CASSRNLQGFAETQYF,TGTGCCAGCAGCCGAAACTTACAGGGGTTTGCGGAGACCCAGTACTTC
TRBJ2-7,TRBV19,-,TRBD2,CASSMRGDGEQYF,TGTGCCAGTAGTATGCGGGGGGACGGGGAGCAGTACTTC
TRBJ2-7,TRBV7-3,-,-,CASSLWGSRPEEQYF,TGTGCCAGCAGCTTATGGGGCAGCCGCCCCGAGGAGCAGTACTTC
TRBJ2-3,TRBV7-2,-,TRBD2,CASSPGVAGGTDTQYF,TGTGCCAGCAGCCCCGGGGTAGCGGGAGGGACAGATACGCAGTATTTT
TRBJ1-5,TRBV6-5,-,TRBD1,CASRPGQLFNQPQHF,TGTGCCAGCCGTCCGGGACAGCTTTTCAATCAGCCCCAGCATTTT
TRBJ2-5,TRBV6-1,once,-,CASEQETQYF,TGTGCCTCGGAGCAAGAGACCCAGTACTTC
TRBJ2-1,TRBV18,-,TRBD2,CASSPPHSGRTYNEQFF,TGTGCCAGCTCACCCCCCCATAGCGGGAGAACCTACAATGAGCAGTTCTTC
TRBJ2-5,TRBV7-9,-,TRBD2,CASSLAGGVETQYF,TGTGCCAGCAGCTTAGCGGGAGGGGTGGAGACCCAGTACTTC
TRBJ2-5,TRBV7-9,-,TRBD2,CASSLGGSGRRETQYF,TGTGCCAGCAGCTTAGGTGGTAGCGGGAGGAGAGAGACCCAGTACTTC
TRBJ2-3,TRBV4-2,once,-,CASSQGSGTSTDTQYF,TGTGCCAGCAGCCAGGGTAGCGGCACTAGCACAGATACGCAGTATTTT
TRBJ2-7,TRBV19,-,-,CASSNGTPWPIYEQYF,TGTGCCAGTAGTAACGGGACACCATGGCCGATCTACGAGCAGTACTTC
TRBJ2-1,TRBV6-5,-,-,CASSYSPGHNEQFF,TGTGCCAGCAGTTACTCGCCAGGGCACAATGAGCAGTTCTTC
TRBJ2-1,TRBV27,-,-,CASSLLDTSAYNEQFF,TGTGCCAGCAGTTTATTGGACACATCGGCCTACAATGAGCAGTTCTTC
TRBJ1-2,TRBV7-9,once,TRBD1,CASSLLETGGGYTF,TGTGCCAGCAGCTTATTGGAGACAGGGGGAGGCTACACCTTC
TRBJ1-2,TRBV20-1,-,-,CSAPGPYGYTF,TGCAGTGCCCCTGGGCCCTATGGCTACACCTTC
TRBJ2-5,TRBV10-3,-,TRBD2,CATRGLAGVETQYF,TGTGCCACGCGGGGGCTAGCGGGAGTGGAGACCCAGTACTTC
TRBJ2-3,TRBV11-3,-,TRBD1,CASSLGQGNTQYF,TGTGCCAGCAGCTTAGGACAGGGAAATACGCAGTATTTT
TRBJ2-1,TRBV7-8,-,-,CASSTDGQAHNEQFF,TGTGCCAGCAGCACTGACGGCCAGGCCCACAATGAGCAGTTCTTC
TRBJ2-5,TRBV27,-,-,CASSWTHKETQYF,TGTGCCAGCAGTTGGACTCATAAAGAGACCCAGTACTTC